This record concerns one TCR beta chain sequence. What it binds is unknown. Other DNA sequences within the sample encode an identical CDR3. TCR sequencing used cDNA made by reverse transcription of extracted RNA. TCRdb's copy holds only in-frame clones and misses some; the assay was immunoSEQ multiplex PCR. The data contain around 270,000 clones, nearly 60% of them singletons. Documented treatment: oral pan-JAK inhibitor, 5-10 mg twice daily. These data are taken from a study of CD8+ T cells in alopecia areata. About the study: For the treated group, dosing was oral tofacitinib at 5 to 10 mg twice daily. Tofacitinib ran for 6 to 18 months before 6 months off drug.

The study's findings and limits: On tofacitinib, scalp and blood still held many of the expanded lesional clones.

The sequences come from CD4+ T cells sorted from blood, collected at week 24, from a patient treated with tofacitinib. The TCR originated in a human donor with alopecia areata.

The CDR3 nucleotides are TGTGCCAGCAGTGAAAGGACTGGGGCCAACGTCCTGACTTTC. Protein product: CASSERTGANVLTF. V is TRBV2 and J is TRBJ2-6; the D is unclear. CDR1 SNHLY and CDR2 FYNNEI come from the germline V gene. The CDR3 sequence is 14 residues long. Trimming removed 2 bases from V and 2 bases from J, with 4 bases in between.